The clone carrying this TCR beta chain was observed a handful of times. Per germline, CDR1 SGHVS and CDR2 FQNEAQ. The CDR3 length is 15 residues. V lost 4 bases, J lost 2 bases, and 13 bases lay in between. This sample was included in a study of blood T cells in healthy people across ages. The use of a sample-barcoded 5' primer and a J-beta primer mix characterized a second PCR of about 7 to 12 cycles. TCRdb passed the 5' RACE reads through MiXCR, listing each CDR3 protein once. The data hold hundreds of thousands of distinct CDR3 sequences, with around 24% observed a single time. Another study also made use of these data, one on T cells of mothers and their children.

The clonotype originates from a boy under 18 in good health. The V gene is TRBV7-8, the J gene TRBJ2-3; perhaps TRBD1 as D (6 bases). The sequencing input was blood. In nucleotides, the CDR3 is TGTGCCAGCAGCTCAGACAGGATGTTCACAGATACGCAGTATTTT. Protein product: CASSSDRMFTDTQYF.